This TCR beta chain came from a study of cytomegalovirus exposure and HLA in healthy donors. Points on this clone: The target antigen is unknown.

Vbeta (60) and Jbeta (13) primers were used in the PCR. Sequenced by immunoSEQ multiplex PCR; TCRdb stores in-frame clones only, minus some. The sample shows over 85,000 clones, about 80% of them seen only once. General study points: The authors confirmed in vitro that three CMV-associated chains were specific for CMV antigens. Within the data, a cluster of highly shared sequence variants was likely a sequencing artifact. The study labeled 164 TCR beta chains cytomegalovirus-associated.

The CDR3 runs 16 residues. Per the germline V gene, CDR1 is SGDLS and CDR2 is YYNGEE. V gave up 0 bases and J gave up 6 bases, with 16 bases separating them. The sequenced material came from PBMCs. V gene TRBV9 combines with J gene TRBJ2-1, with D perhaps TRBD1 (6 bases). The TCR originated in a woman in her sixties or seventies in good health and CMV-seropositive. DNA for the CDR3: TGTGCCAGCAGCGTAGGTAGCAGGGGAGATGTCAATGAGCAGTTCTTC. Amino acid sequence: CASSVGSRGDVNEQFF.